The 3 T cell receptor beta chains below all came from one sample that was sequenced in a study of cytotoxic CD8 clonotypes in ibrutinib-treated CLL. Here immunoSEQ multiplex PCR was the method, and the copy in TCRdb shows in-frame clones only, minus some. The profile shows roughly 250,000 clones, 60% to 75% of them singletons. The specimen comprised PBMCs, sampled after 24 months of ibrutinib treatment. The receptors derive from a human donor with chronic lymphocytic leukemia.

This chain joins TRBV2 and TRBJ2-3, with 7 nucleotides matching TRBD2. The V and J ends lost 7 bases and 0 bases, in that order; junction bases with no gene match: 13. The CDR3 spans 17 residues. Germline V gene lookup returns CDR1 SNHLY and CDR2 FYNNEI. For the CDR3, the DNA is TGTGCCAGCATCACCCCGTGGGGGGAGGGAAGCACAGATACGCAGTATTTT. This encodes CASITPWGEGSTDTQYF.

V gene TRBV25-1 combines with J gene TRBJ2-5; 9 bases fit TRBD2. There are 14 residues in the CDR3. The V segment lost 5 bases and the J segment 5 bases; nucleotides outside the gene matches: 6. Germline-derived CDR1 and CDR2 are MGHDK and SYGVNS. This chain's CDR3 is CASSNSGSGETQYF. DNA of the CDR3: TGTGCCAGCAGTAATAGCGGGAGCGGTGAGACCCAGTACTTC.

This clone was detected only a few times. CDR3 sequence (DNA): TGTGCCAGCAGCGGCCACCCCGGACAGGGGACCTACAATGAGCAGTTCTTC. This codes for CASSGHPGQGTYNEQFF. The chain is built from TRBV9 and TRBJ2-1, with 9 nucleotides matching TRBD1. The length of the CDR3 is 17 residues. Germline loops: CDR1 SGDLS, CDR2 YYNGEE. V shed 3 bases, J shed 2 bases, and the junction held 9 bases outside the gene matches.